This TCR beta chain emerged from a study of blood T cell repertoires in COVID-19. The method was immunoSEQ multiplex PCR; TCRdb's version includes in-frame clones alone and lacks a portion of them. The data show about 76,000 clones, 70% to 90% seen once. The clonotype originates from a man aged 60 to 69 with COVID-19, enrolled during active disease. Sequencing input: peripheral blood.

The CDR3 DNA reads as TGCGCCAGCAGCTTGTTAGGGGAAACTAATGAAAAACTGTTTTTT. It translates to CASSLLGETNEKLFF. This chain uses TRBV5-1 with TRBJ1-4; the D gene is possibly TRBD1 (5 bases). Germline assignment: CDR1 SGHRS and CDR2 YFSETQ. There are 15 residues in the CDR3. Trimming left V 1 base short and J 1 base short, with 8 bases between.